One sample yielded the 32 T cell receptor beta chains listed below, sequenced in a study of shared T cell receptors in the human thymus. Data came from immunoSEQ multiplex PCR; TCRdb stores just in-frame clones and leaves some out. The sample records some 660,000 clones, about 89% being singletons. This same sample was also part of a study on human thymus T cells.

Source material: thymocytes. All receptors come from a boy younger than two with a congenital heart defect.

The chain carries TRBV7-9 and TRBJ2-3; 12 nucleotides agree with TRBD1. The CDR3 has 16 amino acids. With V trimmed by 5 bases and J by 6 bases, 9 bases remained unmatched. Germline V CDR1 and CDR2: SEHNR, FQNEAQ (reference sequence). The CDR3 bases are TGTGCCAGCAGCGAAACCGGGACAGGGGGCGGTGATACGCAGTATTTT. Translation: CASSETGTGGGDTQYF.

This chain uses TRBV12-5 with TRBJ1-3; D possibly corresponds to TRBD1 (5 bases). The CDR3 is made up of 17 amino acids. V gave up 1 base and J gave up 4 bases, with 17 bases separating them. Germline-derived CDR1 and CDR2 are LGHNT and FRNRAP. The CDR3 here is CASGLGPSRESGNTIYF. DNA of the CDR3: TGTGCTAGTGGTTTGGGGCCCTCCAGGGAATCGGGAAACACCATATATTTT.

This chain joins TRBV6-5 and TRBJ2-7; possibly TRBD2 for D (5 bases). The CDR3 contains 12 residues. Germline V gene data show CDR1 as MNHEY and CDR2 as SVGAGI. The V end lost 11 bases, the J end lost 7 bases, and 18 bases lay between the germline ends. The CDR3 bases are TGTGCCTCCTCGGACTTTCCCCTTGAGCAGTACTTC. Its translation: CASSDFPLEQYF.

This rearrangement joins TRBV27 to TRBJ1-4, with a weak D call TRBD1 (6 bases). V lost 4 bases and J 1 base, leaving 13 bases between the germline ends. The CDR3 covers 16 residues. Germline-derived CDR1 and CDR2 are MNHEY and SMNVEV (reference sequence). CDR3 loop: CASSCKAGETNEKLFF. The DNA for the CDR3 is TGTGCCAGCAGTTGCAAAGCAGGGGAAACTAATGAAAAACTGTTTTTT.

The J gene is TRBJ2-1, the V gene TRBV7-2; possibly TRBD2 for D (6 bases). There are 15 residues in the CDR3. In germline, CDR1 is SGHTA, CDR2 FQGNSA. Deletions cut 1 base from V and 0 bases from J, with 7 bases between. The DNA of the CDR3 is TGTGCCAGCAGCTTAGACGGGGGCTCCTACAATGAGCAGTTCTTC. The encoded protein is CASSLDGGSYNEQFF.

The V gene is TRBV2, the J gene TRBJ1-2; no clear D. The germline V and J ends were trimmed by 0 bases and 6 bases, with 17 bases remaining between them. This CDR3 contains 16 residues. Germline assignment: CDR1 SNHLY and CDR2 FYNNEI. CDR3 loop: CASSEAARLALHGYTF. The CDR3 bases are TGTGCCAGCAGTGAAGCCGCCAGGCTGGCCCTACATGGCTACACCTTC.

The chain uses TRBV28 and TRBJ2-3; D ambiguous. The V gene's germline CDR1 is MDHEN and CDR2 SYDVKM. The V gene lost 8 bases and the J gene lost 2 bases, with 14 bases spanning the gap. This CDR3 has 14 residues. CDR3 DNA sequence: TGTGCCAGCTCTTATTCTACCCCCACAGATACGCAGTATTTT. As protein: CASSYSTPTDTQYF.

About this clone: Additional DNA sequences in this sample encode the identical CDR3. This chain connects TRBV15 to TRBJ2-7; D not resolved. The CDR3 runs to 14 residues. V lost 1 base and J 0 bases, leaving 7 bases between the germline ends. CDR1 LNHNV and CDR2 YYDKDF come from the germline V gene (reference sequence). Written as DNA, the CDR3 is TGTGCCACCAGCAGAGGTGACACCTCCTACGAGCAGTACTTC. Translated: CATSRGDTSYEQYF.

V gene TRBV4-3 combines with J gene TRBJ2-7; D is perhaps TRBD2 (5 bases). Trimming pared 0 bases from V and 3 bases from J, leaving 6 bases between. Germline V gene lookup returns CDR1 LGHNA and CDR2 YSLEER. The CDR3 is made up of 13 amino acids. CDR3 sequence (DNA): TGCGCCAGCAGCCAAGATGCGGGCTACGAGCAGTACTTC. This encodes CASSQDAGYEQYF.

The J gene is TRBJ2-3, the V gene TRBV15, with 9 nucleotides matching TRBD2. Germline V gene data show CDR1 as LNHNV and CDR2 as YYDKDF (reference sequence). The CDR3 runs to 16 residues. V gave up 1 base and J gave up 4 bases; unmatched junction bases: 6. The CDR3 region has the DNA TGTGCCACCAGCAGAGGTAGACAGCGGGGGGCAGATACGCAGTATTTT. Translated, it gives CATSRGRQRGADTQYF.

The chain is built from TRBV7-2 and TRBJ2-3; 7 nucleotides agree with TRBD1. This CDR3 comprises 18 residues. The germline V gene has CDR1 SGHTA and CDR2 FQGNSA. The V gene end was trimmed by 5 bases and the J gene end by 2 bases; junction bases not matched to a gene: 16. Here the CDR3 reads CASSQGAYDRDFTDTQYF. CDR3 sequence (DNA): TGTGCCAGCAGCCAAGGGGCCTACGACAGGGATTTCACAGATACGCAGTATTTT.

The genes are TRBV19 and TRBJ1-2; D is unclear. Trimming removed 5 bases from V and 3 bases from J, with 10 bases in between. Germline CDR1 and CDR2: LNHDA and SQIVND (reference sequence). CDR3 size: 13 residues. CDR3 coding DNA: TGTGCCAGTAGTCCGGGAGGAGACTATGGCTACACCTTC. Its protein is CASSPGGDYGYTF.

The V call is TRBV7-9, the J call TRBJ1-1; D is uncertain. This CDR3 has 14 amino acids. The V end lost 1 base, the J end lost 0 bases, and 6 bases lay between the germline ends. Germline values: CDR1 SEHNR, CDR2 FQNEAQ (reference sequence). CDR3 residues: CASSLVQMNTEAFF. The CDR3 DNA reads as TGTGCCAGCAGCTTAGTTCAGATGAACACTGAAGCTTTCTTT.

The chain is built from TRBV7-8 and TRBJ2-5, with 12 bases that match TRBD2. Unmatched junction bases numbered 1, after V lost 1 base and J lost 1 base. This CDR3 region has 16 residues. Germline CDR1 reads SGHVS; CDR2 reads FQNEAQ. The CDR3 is CASSLETSGGQETQYF. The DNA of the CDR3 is TGTGCCAGCAGCTTAGAGACTAGCGGGGGCCAAGAGACCCAGTACTTC.

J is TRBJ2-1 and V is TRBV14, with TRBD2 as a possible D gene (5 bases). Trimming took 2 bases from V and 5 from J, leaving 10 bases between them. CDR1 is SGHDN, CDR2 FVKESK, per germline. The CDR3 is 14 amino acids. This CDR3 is CASSQLGVHNEQFF. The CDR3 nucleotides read TGTGCCAGCAGCCAACTGGGAGTCCACAATGAGCAGTTCTTC.

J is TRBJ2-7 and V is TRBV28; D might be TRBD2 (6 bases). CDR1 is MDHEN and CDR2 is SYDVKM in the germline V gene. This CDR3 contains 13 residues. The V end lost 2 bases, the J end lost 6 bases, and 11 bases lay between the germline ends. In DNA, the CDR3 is TGTGCCAGCAGTTTAGGAGGGTCATGCGAGCAGTACTTC. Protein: CASSLGGSCEQYF. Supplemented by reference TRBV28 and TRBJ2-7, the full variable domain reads DVKVTQSSRYLVKRTGEKVFLECVQDMDHENMFWYRQDPGLGLRLIYFSYDVKMKEKGDIPEGYSVSREKKERFSLILESASTNQTSMYLCASSLGGSCEQYFGPGTRLTVT.

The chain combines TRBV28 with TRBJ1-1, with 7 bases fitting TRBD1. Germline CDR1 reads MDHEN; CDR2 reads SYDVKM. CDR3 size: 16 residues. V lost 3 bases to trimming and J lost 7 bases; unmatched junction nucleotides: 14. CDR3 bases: TGTGCCAGCAGTTTTTCGTTCAGAAACCGGGACAGTGAAGCTTTCTTT. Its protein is CASSFSFRNRDSEAFF. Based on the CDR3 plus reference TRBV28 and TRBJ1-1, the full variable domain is DVKVTQSSRYLVKRTGEKVFLECVQDMDHENMFWYRQDPGLGLRLIYFSYDVKMKEKGDIPEGYSVSREKKERFSLILESASTNQTSMYLCASSFSFRNRDSEAFFGQGTRLTVV.

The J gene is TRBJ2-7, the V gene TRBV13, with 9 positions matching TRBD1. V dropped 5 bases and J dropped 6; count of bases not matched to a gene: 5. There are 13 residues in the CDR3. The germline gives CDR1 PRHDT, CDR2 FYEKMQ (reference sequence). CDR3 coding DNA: TGTGCCAGCAGCACCCAGACAGGGGGCGAGCAGTACTTC. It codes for CASSTQTGGEQYF.

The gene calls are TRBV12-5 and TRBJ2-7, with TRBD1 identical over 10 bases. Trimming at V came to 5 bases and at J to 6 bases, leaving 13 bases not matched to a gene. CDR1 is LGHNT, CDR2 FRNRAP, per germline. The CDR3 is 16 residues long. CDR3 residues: CASGTTSGTGVSEQYF. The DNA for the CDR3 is TGTGCTAGTGGTACCACCTCCGGGACAGGGGTTTCCGAGCAGTACTTC.

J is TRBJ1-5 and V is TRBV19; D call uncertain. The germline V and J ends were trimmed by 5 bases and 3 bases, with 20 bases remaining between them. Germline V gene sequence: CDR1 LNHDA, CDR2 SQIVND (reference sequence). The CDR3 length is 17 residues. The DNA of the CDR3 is TGTGCCAGTAGTCTGCGTTGGAGTTGCCTTTCCAATCAGCCCCAGCATTTT. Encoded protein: CASSLRWSCLSNQPQHF.

In nucleotides, the CDR3 is TGTGCCAGCAGCCTTTCAAGCTATCCCATCTCCGAGCAGTACTTC. Its protein is CASSLSSYPISEQYF. The chain links TRBV5-4 to TRBJ2-7; D is uncertain. There are 15 residues in the CDR3. Germline V gives CDR1 SGHNT, CDR2 YYREEE (reference sequence). With 4 bases removed from V and 6 bases from J, the gap between germline ends came to 20 bases.

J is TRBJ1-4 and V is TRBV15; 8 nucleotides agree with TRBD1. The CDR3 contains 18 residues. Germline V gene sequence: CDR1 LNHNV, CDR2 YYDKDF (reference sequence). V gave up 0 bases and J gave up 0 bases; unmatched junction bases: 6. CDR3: CATSREQGAFATNEKLFF. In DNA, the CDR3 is TGTGCCACCAGCAGAGAGCAGGGGGCGTTTGCAACTAATGAAAAACTGTTTTTT.

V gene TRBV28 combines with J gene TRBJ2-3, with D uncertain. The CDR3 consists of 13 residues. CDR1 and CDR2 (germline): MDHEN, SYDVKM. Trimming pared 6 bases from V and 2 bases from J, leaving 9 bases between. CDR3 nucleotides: TGTGCCAGCAGGGGCTACCACACAGATACGCAGTATTTT. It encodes CASRGYHTDTQYF.

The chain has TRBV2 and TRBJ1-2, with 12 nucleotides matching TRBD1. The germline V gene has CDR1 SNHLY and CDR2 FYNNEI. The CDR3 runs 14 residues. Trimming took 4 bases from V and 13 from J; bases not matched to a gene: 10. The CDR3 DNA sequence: TGTGCCAGCAGTGGCGGGACAGGGGGCCCTCGAGGCACCTTC. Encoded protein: CASSGGTGGPRGTF.

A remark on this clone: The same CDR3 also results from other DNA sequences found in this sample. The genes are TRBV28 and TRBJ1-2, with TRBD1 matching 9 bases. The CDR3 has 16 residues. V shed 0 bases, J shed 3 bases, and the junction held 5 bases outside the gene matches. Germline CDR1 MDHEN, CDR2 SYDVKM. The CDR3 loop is CASSLWDRGPYYGYTF. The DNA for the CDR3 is TGTGCCAGCAGTTTATGGGACAGGGGACCCTACTATGGCTACACCTTC.

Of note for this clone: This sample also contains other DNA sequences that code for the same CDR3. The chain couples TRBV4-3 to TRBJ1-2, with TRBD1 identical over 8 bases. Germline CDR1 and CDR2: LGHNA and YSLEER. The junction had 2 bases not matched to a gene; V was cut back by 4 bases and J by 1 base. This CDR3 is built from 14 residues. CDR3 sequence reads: CASSRDRGNYGYTF. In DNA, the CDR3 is TGCGCCAGCAGCCGAGACAGGGGTAACTATGGCTACACCTTC.

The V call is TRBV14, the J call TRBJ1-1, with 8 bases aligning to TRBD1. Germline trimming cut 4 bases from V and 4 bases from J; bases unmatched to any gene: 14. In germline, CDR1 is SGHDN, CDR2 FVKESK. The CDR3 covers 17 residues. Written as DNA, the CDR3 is TGTGCCAGCAGCCCAGGACGACAGGGGAGGGGATGCACTGAAGCTTTCTTT. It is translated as CASSPGRQGRGCTEAFF.

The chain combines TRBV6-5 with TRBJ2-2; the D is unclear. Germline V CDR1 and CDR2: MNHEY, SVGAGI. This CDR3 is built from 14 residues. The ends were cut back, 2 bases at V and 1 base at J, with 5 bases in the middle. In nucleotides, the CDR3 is TGTGCCAGCAGTTACACGGGGAACACCGGGGAGCTGTTTTTT. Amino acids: CASSYTGNTGELFF.

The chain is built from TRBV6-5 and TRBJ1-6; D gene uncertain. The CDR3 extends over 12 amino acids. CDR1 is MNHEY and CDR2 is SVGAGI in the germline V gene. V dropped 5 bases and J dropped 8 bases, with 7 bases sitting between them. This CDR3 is CASSQTHSPLHF. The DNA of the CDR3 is TGTGCCAGCAGTCAGACACATTCACCCCTCCACTTT.

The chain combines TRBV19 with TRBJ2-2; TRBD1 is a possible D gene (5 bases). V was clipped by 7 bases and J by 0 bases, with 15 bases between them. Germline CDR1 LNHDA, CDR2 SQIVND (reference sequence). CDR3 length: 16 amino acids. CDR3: CASKSWTPANTGELFF. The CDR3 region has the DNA TGTGCCAGTAAAAGTTGGACACCCGCGAACACCGGGGAGCTGTTTTTT.

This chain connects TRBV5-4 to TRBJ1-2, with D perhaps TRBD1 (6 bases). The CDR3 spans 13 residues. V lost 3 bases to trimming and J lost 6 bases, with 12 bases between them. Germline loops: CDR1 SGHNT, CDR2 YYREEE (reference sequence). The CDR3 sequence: CASSSTPGDGYTF. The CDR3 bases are TGTGCCAGCAGCTCCACACCAGGGGATGGCTACACCTTC.

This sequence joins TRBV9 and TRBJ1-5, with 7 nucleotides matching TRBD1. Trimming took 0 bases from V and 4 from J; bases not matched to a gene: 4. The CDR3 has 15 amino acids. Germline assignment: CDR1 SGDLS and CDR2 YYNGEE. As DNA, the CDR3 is TGTGCCAGCAGCGTAGAGGGACAGAGTAATCAGCCCCAGCATTTT. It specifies CASSVEGQSNQPQHF.